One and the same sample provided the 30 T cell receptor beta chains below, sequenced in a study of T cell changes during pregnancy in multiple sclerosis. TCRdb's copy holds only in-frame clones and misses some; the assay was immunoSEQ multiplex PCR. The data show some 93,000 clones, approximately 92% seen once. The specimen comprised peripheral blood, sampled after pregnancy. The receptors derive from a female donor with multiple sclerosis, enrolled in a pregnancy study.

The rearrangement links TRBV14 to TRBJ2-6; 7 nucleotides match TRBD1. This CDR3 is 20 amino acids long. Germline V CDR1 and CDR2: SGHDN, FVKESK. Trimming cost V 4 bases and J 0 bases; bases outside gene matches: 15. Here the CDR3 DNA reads TGTGCCAGCAGCCGAGTAGGCACTTGGGACAGCCACTCTGGGGCCAACGTCCTGACTTTC. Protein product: CASSRVGTWDSHSGANVLTF. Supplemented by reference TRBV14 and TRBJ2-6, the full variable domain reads EAGVTQFPSHSVIEKGQTVTLRCDPISGHDNLYWYRRVMGKEIKFLLHFVKESKQDESGMPNNRFLAERTGGTYSTLKVQPAELEDSGVYFCASSRVGTWDSHSGANVLTFGAGSRLTVL.

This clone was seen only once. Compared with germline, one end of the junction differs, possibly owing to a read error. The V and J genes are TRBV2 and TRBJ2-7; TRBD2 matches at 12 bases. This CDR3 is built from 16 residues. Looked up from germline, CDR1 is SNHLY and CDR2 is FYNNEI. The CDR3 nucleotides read TGTGCCAGCAGCGAAGAAACTATGACTAGCGGGAGAGAGCAGTACTTC. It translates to CASSEETMTSGREQYF.

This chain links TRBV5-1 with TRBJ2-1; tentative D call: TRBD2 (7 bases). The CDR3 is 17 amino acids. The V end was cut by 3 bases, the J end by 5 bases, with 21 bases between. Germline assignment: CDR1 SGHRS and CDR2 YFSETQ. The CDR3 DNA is TGCGCCAGCAGCTGGCGGTTGGACGGCGGGGGCCACAATGAGCAGTTCTTC. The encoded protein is CASSWRLDGGGHNEQFF. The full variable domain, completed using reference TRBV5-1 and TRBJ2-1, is KAGVTQTPRYLIKTRGQQVTLSCSPISGHRSVSWYQQTPGQGLQFLFEYFSETQRNKGNFPGRFSGRQFSNSRSEMNVSTLELGDSALYLCASSWRLDGGGHNEQFFGPGTRLTVL.

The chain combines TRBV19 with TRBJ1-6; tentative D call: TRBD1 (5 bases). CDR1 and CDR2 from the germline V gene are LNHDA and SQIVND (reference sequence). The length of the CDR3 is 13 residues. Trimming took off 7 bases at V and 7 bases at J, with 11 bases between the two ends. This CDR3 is CASTGVGNSPLHF. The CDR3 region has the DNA TGTGCCAGTACGGGGGTCGGGAATTCACCCCTCCACTTT. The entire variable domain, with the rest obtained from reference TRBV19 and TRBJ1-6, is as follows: DGGITQSPKYLFRKEGQNVTLSCEQNLNHDAMYWYRQDPGQGLRLIYYSQIVNDFQKGDIAEGYSVSREKKESFPLTVTSAQKNPTAFYLCASTGVGNSPLHFGNGTRLTVT.

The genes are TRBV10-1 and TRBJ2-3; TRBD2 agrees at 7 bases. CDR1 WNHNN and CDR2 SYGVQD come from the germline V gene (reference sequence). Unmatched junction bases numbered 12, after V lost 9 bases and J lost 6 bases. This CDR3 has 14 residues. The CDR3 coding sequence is TGCGCCAGTCGAGTTGGAGCGGGATCTGATACGCAGTATTTT. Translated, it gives CASRVGAGSDTQYF.

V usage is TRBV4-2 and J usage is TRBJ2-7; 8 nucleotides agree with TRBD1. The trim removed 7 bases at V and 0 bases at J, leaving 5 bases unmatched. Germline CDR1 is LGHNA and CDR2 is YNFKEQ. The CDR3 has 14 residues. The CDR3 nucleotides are TGTGCCAGCAACCGGGACAGGAGCTCCTACGAGCAGTACTTC. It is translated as CASNRDRSSYEQYF.

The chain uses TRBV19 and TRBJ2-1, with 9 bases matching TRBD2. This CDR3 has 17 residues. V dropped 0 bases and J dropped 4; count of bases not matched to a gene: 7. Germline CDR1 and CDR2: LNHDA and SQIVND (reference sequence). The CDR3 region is CASSIERQLAGYNEQFF. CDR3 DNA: TGTGCCAGTAGTATAGAAAGGCAGCTAGCGGGGTACAATGAGCAGTTCTTC.

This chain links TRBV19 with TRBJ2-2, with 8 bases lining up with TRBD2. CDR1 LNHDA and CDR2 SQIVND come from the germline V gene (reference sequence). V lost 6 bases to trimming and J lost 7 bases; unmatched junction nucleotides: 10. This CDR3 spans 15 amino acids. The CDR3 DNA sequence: TGTGCCAGTAGAACCTTCGGGAGGGCCGACGGGGAGCTGTTTTTT. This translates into CASRTFGRADGELFF.

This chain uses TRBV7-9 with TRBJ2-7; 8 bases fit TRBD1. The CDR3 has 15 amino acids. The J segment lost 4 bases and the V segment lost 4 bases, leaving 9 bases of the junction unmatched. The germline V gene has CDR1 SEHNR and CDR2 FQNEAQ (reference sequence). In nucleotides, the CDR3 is TGTGCCAGCAGCTCCGCCGGGACAGGTTCATACGAGCAGTACTTC. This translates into CASSSAGTGSYEQYF. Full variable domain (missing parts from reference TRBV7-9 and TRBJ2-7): DTGVSQNPRHKITKRGQNVTFRCDPISEHNRLYWYRQTLGQGPEFLTYFQNEAQLEKSRLLSDRFSAERPKGSFSTLEIQRTEQGDSAMYLCASSSAGTGSYEQYFGPGTRLTVT.

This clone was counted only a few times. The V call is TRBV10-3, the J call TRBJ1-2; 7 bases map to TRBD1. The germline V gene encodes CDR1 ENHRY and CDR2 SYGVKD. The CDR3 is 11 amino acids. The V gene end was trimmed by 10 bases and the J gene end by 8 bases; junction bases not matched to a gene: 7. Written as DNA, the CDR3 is TGTGCCAGACAGGGACCGGACGGCTACACCTTC. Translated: CARQGPDGYTF.

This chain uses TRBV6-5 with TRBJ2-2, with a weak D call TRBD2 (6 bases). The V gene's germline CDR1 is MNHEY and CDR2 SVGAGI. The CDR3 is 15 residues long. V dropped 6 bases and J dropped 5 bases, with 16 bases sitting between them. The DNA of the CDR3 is TGTGCCAGCAGACGTGGGACTTTTGTGACCGGGGAGCTGTTTTTT. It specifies CASRRGTFVTGELFF.

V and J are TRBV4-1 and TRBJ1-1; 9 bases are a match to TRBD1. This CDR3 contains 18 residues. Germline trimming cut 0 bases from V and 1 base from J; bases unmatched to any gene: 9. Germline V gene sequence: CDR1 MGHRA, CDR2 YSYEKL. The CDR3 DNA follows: TGCGCCAGCAGCCAAGATTTACTAGGACAGGGGAAGAACACTGAAGCTTTCTTT. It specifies CASSQDLLGQGKNTEAFF.

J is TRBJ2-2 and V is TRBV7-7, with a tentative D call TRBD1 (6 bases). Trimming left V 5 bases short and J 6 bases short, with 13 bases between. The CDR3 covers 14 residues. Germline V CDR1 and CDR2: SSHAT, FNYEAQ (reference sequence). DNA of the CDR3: TGTGCCAGCAGCCCCGGGACAAGGGCCGGGGAGCTGTTTTTT. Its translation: CASSPGTRAGELFF.

CDR3 coding DNA: TGTGCCAGCAGCTTAGTCTCGGCTGAAGCTTTCTTT. It specifies CASSLVSAEAFF. The V and J genes are TRBV7-8 and TRBJ1-1; D remains ambiguous. V gave up 1 base and J gave up 6 bases, with 6 bases separating them. This CDR3 comprises 12 residues. CDR1 is SGHVS and CDR2 is FQNEAQ in the germline V gene.

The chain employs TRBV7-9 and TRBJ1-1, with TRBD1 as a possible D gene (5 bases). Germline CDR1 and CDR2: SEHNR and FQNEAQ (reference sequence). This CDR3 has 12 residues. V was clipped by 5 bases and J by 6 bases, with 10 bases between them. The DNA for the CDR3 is TGTGCCAGCAGCCGCCAAGGGGCTGAAGCTTTCTTT. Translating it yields CASSRQGAEAFF. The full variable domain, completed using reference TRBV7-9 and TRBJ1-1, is DTGVSQNPRHKITKRGQNVTFRCDPISEHNRLYWYRQTLGQGPEFLTYFQNEAQLEKSRLLSDRFSAERPKGSFSTLEIQRTEQGDSAMYLCASSRQGAEAFFGQGTRLTVV.

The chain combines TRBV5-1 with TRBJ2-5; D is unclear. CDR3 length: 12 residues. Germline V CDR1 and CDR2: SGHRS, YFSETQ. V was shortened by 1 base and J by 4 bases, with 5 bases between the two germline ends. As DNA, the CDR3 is TGCGCCAGCAGCTTGACGGGAGAGACCCAGTACTTC. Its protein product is CASSLTGETQYF.

The CDR3 loop is CASSMGQGLNEQFF. The CDR3 DNA sequence: TGCGCCAGCAGCATGGGACAGGGGCTCAATGAGCAGTTCTTC. The rearrangement uses TRBV5-1 and TRBJ2-1; 10 positions match TRBD1. Germline trimming cut 4 bases from V and 6 bases from J; bases unmatched to any gene: 4. This CDR3 region has 14 residues. Germline CDR1 reads SGHRS; CDR2 reads YFSETQ.

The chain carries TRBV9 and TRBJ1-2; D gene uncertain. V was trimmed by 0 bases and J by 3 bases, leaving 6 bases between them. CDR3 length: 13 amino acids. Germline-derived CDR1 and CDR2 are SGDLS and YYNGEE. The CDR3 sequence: CASSVETDYGYTF. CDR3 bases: TGTGCCAGCAGCGTAGAAACGGACTATGGCTACACCTTC.

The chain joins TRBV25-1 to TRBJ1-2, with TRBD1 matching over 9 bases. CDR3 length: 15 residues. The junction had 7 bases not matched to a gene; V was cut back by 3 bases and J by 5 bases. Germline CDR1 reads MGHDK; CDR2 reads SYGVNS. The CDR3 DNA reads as TGTGCCAGCAGTGAGATGGGACAGGGCTTATATGGCTACACCTTC. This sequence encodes CASSEMGQGLYGYTF.

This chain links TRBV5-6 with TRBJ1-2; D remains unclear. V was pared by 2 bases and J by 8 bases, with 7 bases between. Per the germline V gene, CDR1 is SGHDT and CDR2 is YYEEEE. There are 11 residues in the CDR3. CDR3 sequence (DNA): TGTGCCAGCAGCTTAGAGGAGGGCTACACCTTC. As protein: CASSLEEGYTF.

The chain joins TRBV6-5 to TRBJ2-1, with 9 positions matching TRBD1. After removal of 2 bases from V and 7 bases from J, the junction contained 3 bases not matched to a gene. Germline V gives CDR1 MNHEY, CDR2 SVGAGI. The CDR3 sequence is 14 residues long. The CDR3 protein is CASSYGTGWNEQFF. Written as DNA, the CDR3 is TGTGCCAGCAGTTACGGGACAGGGTGGAATGAGCAGTTCTTC.

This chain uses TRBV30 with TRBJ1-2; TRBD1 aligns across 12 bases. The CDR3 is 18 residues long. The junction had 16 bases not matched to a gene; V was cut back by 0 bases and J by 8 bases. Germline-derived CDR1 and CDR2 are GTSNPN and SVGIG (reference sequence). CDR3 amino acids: CAWSVEVAGTGGLRGYTF. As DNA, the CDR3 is TGTGCCTGGAGTGTAGAGGTGGCCGGGACAGGGGGCTTGAGGGGCTACACCTTC. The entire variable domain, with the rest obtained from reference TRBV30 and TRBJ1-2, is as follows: SQTIHQWPATLVQPVGSPLSLECTVEGTSNPNLYWYRQAAGRGLQLLFYSVGIGQISSEVPQNLSASRPQDRQFILSSKKLLLSDSGFYLCAWSVEVAGTGGLRGYTFGSGTRLTVV.

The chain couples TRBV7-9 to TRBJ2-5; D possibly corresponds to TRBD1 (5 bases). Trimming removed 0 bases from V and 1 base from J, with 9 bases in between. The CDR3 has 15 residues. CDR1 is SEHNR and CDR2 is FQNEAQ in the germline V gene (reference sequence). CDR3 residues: CASSLAFTGQETQYF. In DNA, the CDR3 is TGTGCCAGCAGCTTAGCCTTTACAGGCCAAGAGACCCAGTACTTC.

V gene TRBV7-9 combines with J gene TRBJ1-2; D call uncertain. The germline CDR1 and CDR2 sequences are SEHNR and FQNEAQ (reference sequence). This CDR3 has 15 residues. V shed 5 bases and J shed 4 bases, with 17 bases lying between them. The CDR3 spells CASSPSGMGSYGYTF. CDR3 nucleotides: TGTGCCAGCAGCCCCTCAGGTATGGGGAGCTATGGCTACACCTTC.

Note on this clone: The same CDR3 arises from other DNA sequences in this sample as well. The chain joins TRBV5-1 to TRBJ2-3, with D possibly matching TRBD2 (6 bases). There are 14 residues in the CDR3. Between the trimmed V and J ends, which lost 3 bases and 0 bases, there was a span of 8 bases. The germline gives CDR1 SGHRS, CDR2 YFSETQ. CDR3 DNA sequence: TGCGCCAGCAGCTCCGGGACTAGCACAGATACGCAGTATTTT. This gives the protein CASSSGTSTDTQYF.

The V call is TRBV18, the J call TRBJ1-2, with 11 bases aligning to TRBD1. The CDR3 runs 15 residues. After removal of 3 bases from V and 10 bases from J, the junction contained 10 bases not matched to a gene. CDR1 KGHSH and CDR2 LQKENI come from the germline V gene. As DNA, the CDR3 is TGTGCCAGCTCACCGGACCCGGGGACAGGGGGATACTACACCTTC. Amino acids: CASSPDPGTGGYYTF.

DNA of the CDR3: TGCGCCAGCAGCCAAGATAAGTGGGGAGGGGTTCCCTACGAGCAGTACTTC. This encodes CASSQDKWGGVPYEQYF. This chain joins TRBV4-1 and TRBJ2-7, with TRBD2 matching 7 bases. J was trimmed by 2 bases and V by 0 bases; bases with no gene match: 10. Germline CDR1 MGHRA, CDR2 YSYEKL. The CDR3 extends over 17 amino acids.

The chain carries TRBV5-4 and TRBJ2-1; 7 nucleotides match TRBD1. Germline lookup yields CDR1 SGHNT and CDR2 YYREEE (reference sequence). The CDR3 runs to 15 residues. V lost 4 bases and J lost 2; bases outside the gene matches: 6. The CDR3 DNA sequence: TGTGCCAGCAGCATTGACAGGGTGGCCTACAATGAGCAGTTCTTC. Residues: CASSIDRVAYNEQFF.

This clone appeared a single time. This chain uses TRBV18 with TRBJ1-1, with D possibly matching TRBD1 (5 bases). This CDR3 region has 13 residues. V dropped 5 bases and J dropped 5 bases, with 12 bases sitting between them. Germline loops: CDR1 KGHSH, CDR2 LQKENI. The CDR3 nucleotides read TGTGCCAGCTCAAGCGGGACGCGGACTGAAGCTTTCTTT. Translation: CASSSGTRTEAFF.

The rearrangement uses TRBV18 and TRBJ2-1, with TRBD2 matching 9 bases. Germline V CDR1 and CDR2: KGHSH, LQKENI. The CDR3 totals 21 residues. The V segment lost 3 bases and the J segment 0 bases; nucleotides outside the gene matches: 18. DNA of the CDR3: TGTGCCAGCTCACCCCCTACTGGAGGAGCGGGGGGCGGGAGCTCCTACAATGAGCAGTTCTTC. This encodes CASSPPTGGAGGGSSYNEQFF.